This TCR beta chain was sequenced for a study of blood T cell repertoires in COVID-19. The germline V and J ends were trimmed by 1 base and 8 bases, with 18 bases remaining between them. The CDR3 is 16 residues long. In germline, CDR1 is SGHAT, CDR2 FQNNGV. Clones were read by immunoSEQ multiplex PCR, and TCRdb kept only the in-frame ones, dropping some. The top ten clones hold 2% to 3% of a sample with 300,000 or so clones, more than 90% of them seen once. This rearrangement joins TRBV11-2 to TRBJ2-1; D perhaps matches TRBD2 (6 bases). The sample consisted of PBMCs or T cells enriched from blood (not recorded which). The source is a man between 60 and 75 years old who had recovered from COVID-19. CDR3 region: CASSLAWTMGSDEQFF. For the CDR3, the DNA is TGTGCCAGCAGCTTAGCGTGGACTATGGGGTCGGATGAGCAGTTCTTC.